A single sample gave rise to the 5 T cell receptor beta chains below, sequenced in a study of shared clonotypes between healthy human individuals. Profiling relied on immunoSEQ multiplex PCR, and the TCRdb table lists in-frame clones only, not all of them. The sample includes 600,000 to 750,000 clones, roughly two thirds of them seen just once. Input material: memory CD4+ T cells sorted from blood. This sample's subset: CD45RA-negative fraction. Source of these receptors: a woman between 25 and 40 years old in good health.

The V gene is TRBV4-2, the J gene TRBJ2-4; D perhaps matches TRBD2 (6 bases). There are 16 residues in the CDR3. CDR1 and CDR2 from the germline V gene are LGHNA and YNFKEQ. V was clipped by 3 bases and J by 5 bases, with 17 bases between them. The CDR3, as DNA: TGTGCCAGCAGCCAGGATTTCGGCGGGACCCAAAACATTCAGTACTTC. Encoded protein: CASSQDFGGTQNIQYF.

This rearrangement joins TRBV11-2 to TRBJ2-7; 9 nucleotides match TRBD2. CDR1 and CDR2 (germline): SGHAT, FQNNGV. There are 16 residues in the CDR3. V lost 4 bases, J lost 3 bases, and 10 bases stayed unmatched. The CDR3 reads CASSSQLAGIIYEQYF. CDR3 DNA: TGTGCCAGCAGCTCCCAGCTAGCGGGGATAATCTACGAGCAGTACTTC.

DNA of the CDR3: TGTGCCAGCCGGCCGCCCGTAAGCAACACTGAAGCTTTCTTT. Its translation: CASRPPVSNTEAFF. The V gene is TRBV6-5, the J gene TRBJ1-1; D not certain. The length of the CDR3 is 14 residues. Trimming stripped 8 bases from V and 2 bases from J, with 15 bases between. The germline CDR1 and CDR2 sequences are MNHEY and SVGAGI.

The rearrangement uses TRBV5-4 and TRBJ1-4, with a possible D match to TRBD1 (6 bases). The germline V gene has CDR1 SGHNT and CDR2 YYREEE (reference sequence). The CDR3 sequence is 14 residues long. The V end was cut by 5 bases, the J end by 10 bases, with 18 bases between. Written as DNA, the CDR3 is TGTGCCAGCAGGGACAGTAATCCCCCTGGAAAACTGTTTTTT. Its protein product is CASRDSNPPGKLFF. Using reference TRBV5-4 and TRBJ1-4 for the parts outside the CDR3, the full variable domain is ETGVTQSPTHLIKTRGQQVTLRCSSQSGHNTVSWYQQALGQGPQFIFQYYREEENGRGNFPPRFSGLQFPNYSSELNVNALELDDSALYLCASRDSNPPGKLFFGSGTQLSVL.

This chain uses TRBV2 with TRBJ1-5; no definite D call. The CDR3 is made up of 15 amino acids. Germline V gives CDR1 SNHLY, CDR2 FYNNEI. Trimming removed 5 bases from V and 0 bases from J, with 11 bases in between. Written as DNA, the CDR3 is TGTGCCAGCAGTTTCGACGGTTATAGCAATCAGCCCCAGCATTTT. Residues: CASSFDGYSNQPQHF.